A selection of T cell receptor beta chains follows, all from one sample in a study of T cell repertoires in cytomegalovirus infection. From the reads, TCRdb called clonotypes with MiXCR, one entry per CDR3 protein. The top ten hold around 13% of the sample, which has approximately 290,000 distinct CDR3 sequences, about a quarter seen once. Material: PBMCs. Every receptor here comes from a human donor in good health (CMV status not recorded). Some clones in this sample may be carry-over from other donors' samples. Both conserved end residues are part of each CDR3. The D gene is left open where the match is weak. Size values are once, few and many counts, or a class for expanded clones, and some rows have none.

v_call,j_call,clone_size,cdr3_length,d_call,cdr3_nt,cdr3_aa
TRBV5-4,TRBJ1-1,few,15,NA,TGTGCCAGCAGCCCCAGGGGAAGTTCTACCCAAGAAGCTTTCTTT,CASSPRGSSTQEAFF
TRBV7-2,TRBJ2-3,many,16,TRBD2,TGTGCCAGCAGCCGGACTAGCGGGAGGGGTACAGATACGCAGTATTTT,CASSRTSGRGTDTQYF
TRBV6-1,TRBJ2-3,few,14,TRBD2,TGTGCCAGCAGTGTTCGGGGGGGCCCAGATACGCAGTATTTT,CASSVRGGPDTQYF
TRBV25-1,TRBJ1-1,few,13,NA,TGTGCCAGCAGTGACAGGAAGAACACTGAAGCTTTCTTT,CASSDRKNTEAFF
TRBV28,TRBJ2-7,few,19,TRBD2,TGTGCCAGCAGTTTAGGGACTAGCGGGAGGTGGTATCCGAACTACGAGCAGTACTTC,CASSLGTSGRWYPNYEQYF
TRBV7-6,TRBJ2-5,many,18,NA,TGTGCCAGCAGCTATGCAGGTGACACAGGAACGCTACAAGAGACCCAGTACTTC,CASSYAGDTGTLQETQYF
TRBV19,TRBJ1-5,NA,14,NA,TGTGCCGCATCGAAGGGCTTCAGAGGGCAGCCCCAGCATTTT,CAASKGFRGQPQHF
TRBV9,TRBJ1-6,NA,15,TRBD1,TGTGCCAGCAGCGTGTCAGGGGGAAACAATTCACCCCTCCACTTT,CASSVSGGNNSPLHF
TRBV6-2/TRBV6-3,TRBJ2-3,NA,15,NA,TGTGCCAGCAGACACCTAGGGGGATTCACAGATACGCAGTATTTT,CASRHLGGFTDTQYF
TRBV12-5,TRBJ2-5,many,14,NA,TGTGCTAGTGGTCCGGAGTTGCAGGGAGAGACCCAGTACTTC,CASGPELQGETQYF
TRBV5-6,TRBJ1-1,once,13,NA,TGTGCCAGCAGCTTGTATGATAGGGACGGAGCTTTCTTT,CASSLYDRDGAFF
TRBV5-1,TRBJ2-3,NA,14,NA,TGCGCCAGCAGAGTAGGGGGGCCAGCAGATACGCAGTATTTT,CASRVGGPADTQYF
TRBV10-3,TRBJ1-2,few,13,TRBD1,TGTGCCATCACGGAGGGACAGGGAGAAGGCTACACCTTC,CAITEGQGEGYTF
TRBV11-2,TRBJ1-5,many,16,TRBD1,TGTGCCAGCAGCTTCGGGACAGGGGCCTTCCATCAGCCCCAGCATTTT,CASSFGTGAFHQPQHF
TRBV5-1,TRBJ1-2,NA,14,NA,TGCGCCAGCAGCTTGTTTGCGGAGAACTATGGCTACACCTTC,CASSLFAENYGYTF
TRBV19,TRBJ2-5,NA,15,TRBD1,TGTGCCAGTAGTGTGACAGGGGTACGTCAAGAGACCCAGTACTTC,CASSVTGVRQETQYF
TRBV28,TRBJ1-1,NA,12,NA,TGTGCCAGCACGCGATTTGGGACAGAAGCTTTCTTT,CASTRFGTEAFF
TRBV15,TRBJ2-2,few,12,NA,TGTGCCACCAGCAGAAGTCGGGTGGAGCTGTTTTTT,CATSRSRVELFF
TRBV4-3,TRBJ2-7,few,15,NA,TGCGCCAGCAGCCCTTCGCCGGAGGGGGCCTACGAGCAGTACTTC,CASSPSPEGAYEQYF
TRBV7-2,TRBJ2-5,NA,14,NA,TGTGCCAGCAGCTCAGGGAGGGGGGGAGAGACCCAGTACTTC,CASSSGRGGETQYF
TRBV19,TRBJ1-2,few,14,NA,TGTGCCAGTAGTATAATCAGACCGCTTTCTGGCTACACCTTC,CASSIIRPLSGYTF
TRBV6-2/TRBV6-3,TRBJ2-5,NA,15,NA,TGTGCCAGCAGTATCGCCGGGACCGCGAGGGAGACCCAGTACTTC,CASSIAGTARETQYF
TRBV4-1,TRBJ1-2,NA,16,NA,TGCGCCAGCAGCCAACCCCAAACGGAGAGAAACTATGGCTACACCTTC,CASSQPQTERNYGYTF
TRBV7-2,TRBJ1-5,many,15,NA,TGTGCCAGCAGCTTAGTCGGGGGAGGGGATCAGCCCCAGCATTTT,CASSLVGGGDQPQHF
TRBV7-9,TRBJ2-7,NA,14,TRBD2,TGTGCCAGCAGCTTAGAGGTAGCGGGGGACGAGCAGTACTTC,CASSLEVAGDEQYF
TRBV5-5,TRBJ2-1,NA,14,NA,TGTGCCAGCAGTTACGGCAACAGCTACAATGAGCAGTTCTTC,CASSYGNSYNEQFF
TRBV14,TRBJ1-6,few,14,NA,TGTGCCAGCAGCCAAGGACGGTGGAATTCACCCCTCCACTTT,CASSQGRWNSPLHF
TRBV7-3,TRBJ2-1,few,14,NA,TGTGCCAGCAGCTTAATTGGGGGGCTCAATGAGCAGTTCTTC,CASSLIGGLNEQFF
TRBV29-1,TRBJ1-4,NA,15,TRBD1,TGCAGCGTTGGAAGGGGACAGGGTATAGGAGAAAAACTGTTTTTT,CSVGRGQGIGEKLFF
TRBV10-3,TRBJ1-1,NA,16,NA,TGTGCCATCAGTGAGGGGTCGGCCGTCGTCAGGGTCGGAGCTTTCTTT,CAISEGSAVVRVGAFF
TRBV7-2,TRBJ2-3,many,15,NA,TGTGCCAGCAGCTTACGGCCGAGGGGGGGAGATACGCAGTATTTT,CASSLRPRGGDTQYF
TRBV7-2,TRBJ1-4,many,16,NA,TGTGCCAGCAGCCCAGAGGCCCGGGGGAGTGGTGAAAAACTGTTTTTT,CASSPEARGSGEKLFF
TRBV28,TRBJ2-1,few,15,NA,TGTGCCAGCAGTTTACCGCGGGATAGCTACAATGAGCAGTTCTTC,CASSLPRDSYNEQFF
TRBV18,TRBJ1-5,few,16,NA,TGTGCCAGCTCACCGGGAACAGGAGATAGCAATCAGCCCCAGCATTTT,CASSPGTGDSNQPQHF
TRBV20-1,TRBJ1-3,NA,13,NA,TGCAGTGCTAGAGATGCGAATGGAAACACCATATATTTT,CSARDANGNTIYF
TRBV7-6,TRBJ2-5,many,15,TRBD1,TGTGCCAGCAGCTTACTCAGGGGGAGTCAAGAGACCCAGTACTTC,CASSLLRGSQETQYF
TRBV7-3,TRBJ2-3,many,15,NA,TGTGCCAGCAGTGGATTGGGCGGTCCCACAGATACGCAGTATTTT,CASSGLGGPTDTQYF
TRBV7-2,TRBJ2-5,NA,17,NA,TGTGCCAGCAGCTTAGGGGGTGTAGCGGTTTACCAAGAGACCCAGTACTTC,CASSLGGVAVYQETQYF
TRBV7-6,TRBJ1-3,many,11,NA,TGTGCCAGCAGTCACCGTAGCACCATATATTTT,CASSHRSTIYF
TRBV2,TRBJ1-5,NA,12,NA,TGTGCCAGCCGGCGGTCGAAGGAGCCCCAGCATTTT,CASRRSKEPQHF
TRBV4-1,TRBJ2-1,many,16,NA,TGCGCCAGCAGCCATACGGGGGCGAGCTCCTACAATGAGCAGTTCTTC,CASSHTGASSYNEQFF